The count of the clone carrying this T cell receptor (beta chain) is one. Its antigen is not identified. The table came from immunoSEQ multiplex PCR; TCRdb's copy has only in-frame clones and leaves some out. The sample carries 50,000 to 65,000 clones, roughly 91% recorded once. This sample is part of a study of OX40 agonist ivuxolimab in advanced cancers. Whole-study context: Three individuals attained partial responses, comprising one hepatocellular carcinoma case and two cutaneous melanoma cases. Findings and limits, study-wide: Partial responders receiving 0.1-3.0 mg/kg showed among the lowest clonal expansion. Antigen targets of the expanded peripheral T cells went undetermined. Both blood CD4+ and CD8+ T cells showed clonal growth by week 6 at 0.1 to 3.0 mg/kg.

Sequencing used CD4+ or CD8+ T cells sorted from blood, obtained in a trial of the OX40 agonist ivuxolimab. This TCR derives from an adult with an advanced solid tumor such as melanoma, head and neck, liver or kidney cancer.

The CDR3 loop is CASSGWGGSGYTF. The CDR3 bases are TGTGCCAGCAGTGGGTGGGGGGGTAGCGGCTACACCTTC. This chain joins TRBV6-5 and TRBJ1-2; TRBD1 might be the D (5 bases). Germline V lookup: CDR1 MNHEY, CDR2 SVGAGI. Trimming left V 5 bases short and J 8 bases short, with 15 bases between. The length of the CDR3 is 13 residues.